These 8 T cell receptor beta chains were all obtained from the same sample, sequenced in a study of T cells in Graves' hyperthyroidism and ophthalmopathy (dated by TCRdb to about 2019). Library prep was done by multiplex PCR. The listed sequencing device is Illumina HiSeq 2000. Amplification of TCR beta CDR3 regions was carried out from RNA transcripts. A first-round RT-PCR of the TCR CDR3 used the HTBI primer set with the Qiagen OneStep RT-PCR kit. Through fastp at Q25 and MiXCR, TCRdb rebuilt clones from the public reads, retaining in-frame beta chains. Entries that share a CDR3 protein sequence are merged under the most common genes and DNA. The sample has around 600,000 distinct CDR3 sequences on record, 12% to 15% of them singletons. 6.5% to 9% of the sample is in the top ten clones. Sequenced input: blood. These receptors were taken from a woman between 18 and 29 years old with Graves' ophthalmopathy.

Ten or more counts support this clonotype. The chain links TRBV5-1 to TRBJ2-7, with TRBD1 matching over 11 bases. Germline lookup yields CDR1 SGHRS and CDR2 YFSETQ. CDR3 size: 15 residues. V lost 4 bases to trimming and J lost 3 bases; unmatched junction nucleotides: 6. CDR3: CASSTWTGGGYEQYF. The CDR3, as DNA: TGCGCCAGCAGCACATGGACAGGGGGCGGCTACGAGCAGTACTTC.

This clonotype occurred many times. The CDR3 nucleotides are TGTGCCAGCATTGACATTCGTGGACAGGGCCCGTACGAGCAGTACTTC. Translation: CASIDIRGQGPYEQYF. V and J are TRBV7-9 and TRBJ2-7, with 8 positions matching TRBD1. V lost 7 bases to trimming and J lost 4 bases; unmatched junction nucleotides: 15. Germline lookup yields CDR1 SEHNR and CDR2 FQNEAQ (reference sequence). CDR3 length equals 16 residues.

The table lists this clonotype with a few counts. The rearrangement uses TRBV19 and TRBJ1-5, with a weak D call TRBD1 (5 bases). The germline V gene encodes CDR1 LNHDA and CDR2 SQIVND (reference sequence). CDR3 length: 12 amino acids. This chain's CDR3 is CATGTGYQPQHF. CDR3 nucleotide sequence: TGTGCTACGGGGACGGGGTATCAGCCCCAGCATTTT.

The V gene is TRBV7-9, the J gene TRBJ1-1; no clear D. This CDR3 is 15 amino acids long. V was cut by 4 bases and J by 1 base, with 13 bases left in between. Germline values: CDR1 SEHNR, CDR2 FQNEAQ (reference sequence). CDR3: CASSSDGLGNTEAFF. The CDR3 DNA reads TGTGCCAGCAGCTCTGATGGGCTTGGGAACACTGAAGCTTTCTTT. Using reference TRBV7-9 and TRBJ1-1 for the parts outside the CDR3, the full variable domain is DTGVSQNPRHKITKRGQNVTFRCDPISEHNRLYWYRQTLGQGPEFLTYFQNEAQLEKSRLLSDRFSAERPKGSFSTLEIQRTEQGDSAMYLCASSSDGLGNTEAFFGQGTRLTVV.

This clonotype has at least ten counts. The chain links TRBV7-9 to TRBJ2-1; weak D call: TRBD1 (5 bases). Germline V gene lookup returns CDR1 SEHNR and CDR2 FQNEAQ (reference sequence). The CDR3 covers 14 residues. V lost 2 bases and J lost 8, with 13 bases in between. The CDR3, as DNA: TGTGCCAGCAGCTTACAGGGCACAAGGGATGAGCAGTTCTTC. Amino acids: CASSLQGTRDEQFF.

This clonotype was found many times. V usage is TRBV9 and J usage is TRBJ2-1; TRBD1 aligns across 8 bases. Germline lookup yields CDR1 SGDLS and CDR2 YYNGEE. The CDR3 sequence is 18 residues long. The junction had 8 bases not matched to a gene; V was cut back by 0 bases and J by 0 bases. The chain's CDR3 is CASSVEGRDRSSYNEQFF. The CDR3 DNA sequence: TGTGCCAGCAGCGTAGAGGGCAGGGACAGGAGCTCCTACAATGAGCAGTTCTTC.

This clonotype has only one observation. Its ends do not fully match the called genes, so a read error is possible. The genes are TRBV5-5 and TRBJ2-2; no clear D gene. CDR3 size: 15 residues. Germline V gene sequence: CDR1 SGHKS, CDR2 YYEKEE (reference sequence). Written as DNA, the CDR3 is TGTGCCAGCAGCTTCGGCGATCGGAACCCCGGGGAGCTGTTTTTT. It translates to CASSFGDRNPGELFF.

CDR3 loop: CASSQVGGRTTDTQYF. The CDR3 coding sequence is TGTGCCAGCAGCCAAGTTGGCGGAAGGACAACAGATACGCAGTATTTT. This chain joins TRBV4-2 and TRBJ2-3; possible D gene TRBD1, 5 bases. CDR3 length equals 16 residues. Between the trimmed V and J ends, which lost 1 base and 3 bases, there was a span of 14 bases. From germline, CDR1 is LGHNA and CDR2 YNFKEQ.